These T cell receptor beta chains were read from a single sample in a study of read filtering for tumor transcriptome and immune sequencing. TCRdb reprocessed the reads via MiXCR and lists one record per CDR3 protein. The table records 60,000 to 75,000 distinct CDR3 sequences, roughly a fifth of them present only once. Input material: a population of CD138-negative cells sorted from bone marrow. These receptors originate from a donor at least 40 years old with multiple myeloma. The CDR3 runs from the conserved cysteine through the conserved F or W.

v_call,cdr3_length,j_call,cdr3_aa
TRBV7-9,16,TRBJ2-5,CASSSDRDGVRETQYF
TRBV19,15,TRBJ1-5,CASRSKQGPYQPQHF
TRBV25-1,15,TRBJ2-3,CASSELAASTDTQYF
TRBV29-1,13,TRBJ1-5,CSVEGTRGQPQHF
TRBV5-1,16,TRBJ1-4,CASSLSRDPTNEKLFF
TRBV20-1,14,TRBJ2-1,CSASRGGPYNEQFF
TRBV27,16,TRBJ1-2,CASSLGLVTGLDGYTF
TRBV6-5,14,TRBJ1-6,CASSYKEYNSPLHF
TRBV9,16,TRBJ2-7,CASSVEGGLAGGEQYF
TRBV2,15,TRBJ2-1,CASSPIDILYNEQFF
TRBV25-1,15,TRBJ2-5,CASSEWDRGIETQYF
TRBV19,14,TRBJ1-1,CASSIFAGNTEAFF
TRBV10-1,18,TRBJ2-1,CASSEATLAGGGRNEQFF
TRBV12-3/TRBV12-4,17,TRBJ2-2,CASSLGSFRVNTGELFF
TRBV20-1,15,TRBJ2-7,CSATTSSPRTGEQYF
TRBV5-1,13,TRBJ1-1,CASSLDPNTEAFF
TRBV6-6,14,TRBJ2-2,CATAGGAGTGELFF
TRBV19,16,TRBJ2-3,CASSNRLAGEGDTQYF
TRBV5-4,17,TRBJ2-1,CASSPGPSLVRSHEQFF
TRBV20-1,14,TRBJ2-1,CSASRLAFNNEQFF